Listed here are 20 T cell receptor beta chains from one sample, sequenced in a study of T cell responses to AZD1222 COVID-19 vaccine. This table comes from immunoSEQ multiplex PCR, and its TCRdb copy is limited to in-frame clones, with some not included. The sample lists over 150,000 clones, about 88% occurring once. The sample in question was peripheral blood, obtained on day 0 of AZD1222 vaccination. These receptors all stem from an adult in good health.

This chain uses TRBV9 with TRBJ1-1, with D unresolved. CDR3 length: 13 amino acids. Trimming shortened V by 4 bases and J by 1 base, and 8 bases separated the two germline ends. Germline lookup yields CDR1 SGDLS and CDR2 YYNGEE. The CDR3 is CASSLTENTEAFF. CDR3 in DNA: TGTGCCAGCAGCCTCACGGAGAACACTGAAGCTTTCTTT.

The chain couples TRBV7-9 to TRBJ1-5; tentative D call: TRBD1 (5 bases). With 5 bases removed from V and 3 bases from J, the gap between germline ends came to 20 bases. Germline CDR1 and CDR2: SEHNR and FQNEAQ (reference sequence). The CDR3 extends over 17 amino acids. The chain's CDR3 is CASSRDSGASSNQPQHF. CDR3 bases: TGTGCCAGCAGCCGTGACAGTGGTGCATCTTCCAATCAGCCCCAGCATTTT.

The chain couples TRBV7-2 to TRBJ2-7; 9 nucleotides line up with TRBD2. CDR1 SGHTA and CDR2 FQGNSA come from the germline V gene. V was clipped by 5 bases and J by 2 bases; unmatched bases: 13. The CDR3 is 17 amino acids. The CDR3 protein is CASSLYPTSGRTYEQYF. Written as DNA, the CDR3 is TGTGCCAGCAGCCTCTACCCTACTAGCGGGCGGACCTACGAGCAGTACTTC.

This clone was seen a few times. This rearrangement joins TRBV5-1 to TRBJ2-7, with 8 positions matching TRBD1. Germline trimming cut 4 bases from V and 6 bases from J; bases unmatched to any gene: 12. Germline V gene lookup returns CDR1 SGHRS and CDR2 YFSETQ. The CDR3 sequence is 15 residues long. The CDR3 DNA follows: TGCGCCAGCAGCCAAAGGACAGGGTATTACGGCGAGCAGTACTTC. This encodes CASSQRTGYYGEQYF. The complete variable domain, with remaining parts taken from reference TRBV5-1 and TRBJ2-7, reads KAGVTQTPRYLIKTRGQQVTLSCSPISGHRSVSWYQQTPGQGLQFLFEYFSETQRNKGNFPGRFSGRQFSNSRSEMNVSTLELGDSALYLCASSQRTGYYGEQYFGPGTRLTVT.

The chain links TRBV7-9 to TRBJ2-1; 10 bases are shared with TRBD2. The V segment lost 4 bases and the J segment 7 bases; nucleotides outside the gene matches: 13. This CDR3 has 17 amino acids. CDR1 and CDR2 (germline): SEHNR, FQNEAQ (reference sequence). Here the CDR3 reads CASSSYRGLAGVNEQFF. CDR3 DNA sequence: TGTGCCAGCAGCTCCTACCGGGGGCTAGCGGGGGTGAATGAGCAGTTCTTC.

J is TRBJ1-1 and V is TRBV30; D is possibly TRBD1 (6 bases). Per the germline V gene, CDR1 is GTSNPN and CDR2 is SVGIG (reference sequence). The V gene lost 6 bases and the J gene lost 0 bases, with 17 bases spanning the gap. The length of the CDR3 is 15 residues. The CDR3 DNA follows: TGTGCCTGCGGATGGACAGAGCTTATGAACACTGAAGCTTTCTTT. As protein: CACGWTELMNTEAFF.

This sequence joins TRBV2 and TRBJ2-5; D ambiguous. Deletions cut 3 bases from V and 1 base from J, with 9 bases between. The CDR3 contains 14 residues. CDR1 is SNHLY, CDR2 FYNNEI, per germline. CDR3 sequence: CASSESRAQETQYF. CDR3 sequence (DNA): TGTGCCAGCAGTGAGTCAAGGGCCCAAGAGACCCAGTACTTC.

The chain couples TRBV30 to TRBJ1-4; D gene ambiguous. Germline-derived CDR1 and CDR2 are GTSNPN and SVGIG (reference sequence). The CDR3 covers 13 residues. V was shortened by 0 bases and J by 8 bases, with 10 bases between the two germline ends. CDR3 residues: CAWSVPGLEKLFF. As DNA, the CDR3 is TGTGCCTGGAGTGTACCCGGGTTAGAAAAACTGTTTTTT.

This clone has only a few counts. The chain has TRBV9 and TRBJ2-1; the match to TRBD1 covers 7 bases. Germline V gene lookup returns CDR1 SGDLS and CDR2 YYNGEE. The CDR3 has 15 residues. The V segment lost 0 bases and the J segment 7 bases; nucleotides outside the gene matches: 7. The CDR3 protein is CASSVEGTDINEQFF. The CDR3 DNA follows: TGTGCCAGCAGCGTAGAGGGGACAGACATAAATGAGCAGTTCTTC. Full variable domain (rest looked up from reference TRBV9 and TRBJ2-1): DSGVTQTPKHLITATGQRVTLRCSPRSGDLSVYWYQQSLDQGLQFLIQYYNGEERAKGNILERFSAQQFPDLHSELNLSSLELGDSALYFCASSVEGTDINEQFFGPGTRLTVL.

V usage is TRBV27 and J usage is TRBJ1-5, with a tentative D call TRBD1 (6 bases). Trimming took off 6 bases at V and 7 bases at J, with 10 bases between the two ends. This CDR3 has 12 amino acids. CDR1 and CDR2 from the germline V gene are MNHEY and SMNVEV (reference sequence). CDR3 nucleotides: TGTGCCAGCAGCATAAGGGGGCAGCCCCAGCATTTT. It encodes CASSIRGQPQHF.

The V gene is TRBV6-1, the J gene TRBJ2-2; D possibly corresponds to TRBD2 (7 bases). The CDR3 totals 15 residues. The V end lost 1 base, the J end lost 9 bases, and 15 bases lay between the germline ends. In germline, CDR1 is MNHNS, CDR2 SASEGT. The CDR3 sequence: CASSEVLGGGRELFF. CDR3 nucleotide sequence: TGTGCCAGCAGTGAAGTCCTAGGGGGGGGGAGGGAGCTGTTTTTT.

This clone was observed a single time. DNA of the CDR3: TGTGCCAGCAGCCATGGGGACAGCCAACACTATGGCTACACCTTC. Amino acids: CASSHGDSQHYGYTF. V is TRBV6-5 and J is TRBJ1-2, with 7 nucleotides matching TRBD1. CDR1 is MNHEY and CDR2 is SVGAGI in the germline V gene. The CDR3 is 15 amino acids. The V segment lost 6 bases and the J segment 3 bases; nucleotides outside the gene matches: 10.

V is TRBV3-1 (or the pseudogene TRBV3-2) and J is TRBJ1-6; D is unresolved. The V gene's germline CDR1 is LGHDT and CDR2 YNNKEL (reference sequence). V dropped 2 bases and J dropped 0 bases, with 2 bases sitting between them. This CDR3 has 14 residues. This chain's CDR3 is CASSQRSYNSPLHF. DNA of the CDR3: TGTGCCAGCAGCCAACGCTCCTATAATTCACCCCTCCACTTT.

The chain is built from TRBV10-3 and TRBJ2-3; D may be TRBD1 (5 bases). V lost 7 bases, J lost 3 bases, and 17 bases lay in between. The CDR3 has 15 amino acids. Germline CDR1 and CDR2: ENHRY and SYGVKD. CDR3 residues: CAITLDSSATDTQYF. For the CDR3, the DNA is TGTGCCATCACCCTAGACAGTTCCGCAACAGATACGCAGTATTTT.

The chain is built from TRBV10-3 and TRBJ1-1; maybe TRBD1 (5 bases). Trimming took 3 bases from V and 6 from J, leaving 14 bases between them. This CDR3 spans 14 amino acids. Germline CDR1 ENHRY, CDR2 SYGVKD. CDR3 DNA sequence: TGTGCCATCAGTGACCCGACAGAAAGGGCTGAAGCTTTCTTT. Its translation: CAISDPTERAEAFF.

This rearrangement joins TRBV7-8 to TRBJ2-7; 9 bases line up with TRBD2. Per the germline V gene, CDR1 is SGHVS and CDR2 is FQNEAQ. J gave up 5 bases and V 5 bases, and 10 bases lay outside the gene matches. CDR3 size: 15 residues. CDR3 coding DNA: TGTGCCAGCAGCCCCATAGCGGGAGCGAGGGACGAGCAGTACTTC. This gives the protein CASSPIAGARDEQYF.

The chain uses TRBV27 and TRBJ2-4, with a tentative D call TRBD1 (7 bases). CDR1 and CDR2 (germline): MNHEY, SMNVEV (reference sequence). The CDR3 totals 16 residues. V lost 2 bases and J lost 0, with 11 bases in between. The CDR3 loop is CASSLAGGLAKNIQYF. Written as DNA, the CDR3 is TGTGCCAGCAGTTTAGCAGGGGGGTTAGCCAAAAACATTCAGTACTTC.

The rearrangement uses TRBV2 and TRBJ2-7; 9 bases match TRBD2. Germline trimming cut 2 bases from V and 4 bases from J; bases unmatched to any gene: 9. This CDR3 is 16 amino acids long. CDR1 is SNHLY and CDR2 is FYNNEI in the germline V gene. In nucleotides, the CDR3 is TGTGCCAGCAGTGAAAGGGTAGCGGGAGTCGTGTACGAGCAGTACTTC. Amino acids: CASSERVAGVVYEQYF.

A note on this clone: The sample holds other DNA sequences that translate to the same CDR3. The rearrangement links TRBV9 to TRBJ2-2; TRBD2 aligns across 9 bases. This CDR3 has 15 residues. The V and J ends lost 0 bases and 4 bases, in that order; junction bases with no gene match: 1. Per the germline V gene, CDR1 is SGDLS and CDR2 is YYNGEE. Here the CDR3 DNA reads TGTGCCAGCAGCGTAGAACTAGCGGGCACCGGGGAGCTGTTTTTT. It yields the protein CASSVELAGTGELFF.

CDR3: CASSPPLLAGAYNEQFF. The CDR3 DNA sequence: TGTGCCAGCTCACCACCTTTACTAGCGGGAGCCTACAATGAGCAGTTCTTC. The chain is built from TRBV18 and TRBJ2-1; 11 bases are shared with TRBD2. Germline V gives CDR1 KGHSH, CDR2 LQKENI. The trim removed 0 bases at V and 2 bases at J, leaving 3 bases unmatched. The CDR3 is made up of 17 amino acids.